Listed here are 15 T cell receptor beta chains from one sample, sequenced in a study of blood T cell repertoires in COVID-19. Data came from immunoSEQ multiplex PCR; TCRdb stores just in-frame clones and leaves some out. The sample includes just under 40,000 clones, 60% to 85% of them seen just once. Sample: peripheral blood. The receptor set was obtained from a man aged 65 to 85 with acute or convalescent COVID-19.

This clone has just one count. CDR3 sequence reads: CASSLGGQETQYF. The CDR3, as DNA: TGCGCCAGCAGCTTGGGGGGACAGGAGACCCAGTACTTC. The J gene is TRBJ2-5, the V gene TRBV5-1; 7 bases fit TRBD1. The CDR3 extends over 13 amino acids. The junction had 1 base not matched to a gene; V was cut back by 0 bases and J by 5 bases. CDR1 and CDR2 from the germline V gene are SGHRS and YFSETQ. Using reference TRBV5-1 and TRBJ2-5 for the parts outside the CDR3, the full variable domain is KAGVTQTPRYLIKTRGQQVTLSCSPISGHRSVSWYQQTPGQGLQFLFEYFSETQRNKGNFPGRFSGRQFSNSRSEMNVSTLELGDSALYLCASSLGGQETQYFGPGTRLLVL.

The chain joins TRBV28 to TRBJ1-2; 7 nucleotides line up with TRBD1. The CDR3 is made up of 13 amino acids. Germline V gene lookup returns CDR1 MDHEN and CDR2 SYDVKM. Trimming at V came to 5 bases and at J to 4 bases, leaving 4 bases not matched to a gene. Here the CDR3 DNA reads TGTGCCAGCAGTGACCGGGACAGCTATGGCTACACCTTC. Translation gives CASSDRDSYGYTF.

The V call is TRBV7-8, the J call TRBJ2-5; 10 bases line up with TRBD2. V trimming: 1 base; J trimming: 0 bases; junction bases outside the gene matches: 5. This CDR3 region has 17 residues. The germline gives CDR1 SGHVS, CDR2 FQNEAQ. The CDR3: CASSLGLAGEYQETQYF. CDR3 in DNA: TGTGCCAGCAGCTTAGGGCTAGCGGGAGAATACCAAGAGACCCAGTACTTC.

The rearrangement uses TRBV14 and TRBJ2-5; 7 nucleotides agree with TRBD2. The CDR3 is 13 amino acids. CDR1 is SGHDN and CDR2 is FVKESK in the germline V gene. The trim removed 5 bases at V and 4 bases at J, leaving 4 bases unmatched. The chain's CDR3 is CASSSWGGETQYF. CDR3 coding DNA: TGTGCCAGCAGCTCCTGGGGGGGAGAGACCCAGTACTTC.

This clone was recorded only once. The J gene is TRBJ2-1, the V gene TRBV14; TRBD1 aligns across 10 bases. This CDR3 has 17 residues. The ends lost 1 base at V and 9 bases at J; junction bases unmatched: 12. CDR1 and CDR2 (germline): SGHDN, FVKESK. CDR3 loop: CASSQGRPGQGLGEQFF. The CDR3 region has the DNA TGTGCCAGCAGCCAAGGCCGTCCGGGACAGGGGCTGGGTGAGCAGTTCTTC.

The chain uses TRBV5-4 and TRBJ2-6; 12 positions agree with TRBD1. CDR3 size: 16 residues. J lost 2 bases, V lost 7 bases, and 4 bases had no gene match. Germline V lookup: CDR1 SGHNT, CDR2 YYREEE (reference sequence). The CDR3 sequence: CASWGQGATGANVLTF. CDR3 nucleotides: TGTGCCAGCTGGGGACAGGGGGCCACTGGGGCCAACGTCCTGACTTTC.

The rearrangement uses TRBV28 and TRBJ2-1; 9 nucleotides align to TRBD2. The CDR3 runs to 15 residues. Germline assignment: CDR1 MDHEN and CDR2 SYDVKM. V lost 5 bases, J lost 4 bases, and 6 bases stayed unmatched. The CDR3 loop reads CASSPSTSGYNEQFF. CDR3 bases: TGTGCCAGCAGTCCCTCCACTAGCGGGTACAATGAGCAGTTCTTC.

The rearrangement links TRBV7-6 to TRBJ1-5; 9 bases agree with TRBD1. This CDR3 spans 21 amino acids. The V gene end was trimmed by 10 bases and the J gene end by 3 bases; junction bases not matched to a gene: 28. Germline CDR1 SGHVS, CDR2 FNYEAQ. The CDR3: CANPRGRPGTGYIGDNQPQHF. CDR3 sequence (DNA): TGTGCCAATCCCAGGGGCCGTCCCGGGACAGGGTATATCGGTGACAATCAGCCCCAGCATTTT. The full variable domain, with the rest looked up from reference TRBV7-6 and TRBJ1-5, is GAGVSQSPRYKVTKRGQDVALRCDPISGHVSLYWYRQALGQGPEFLTYFNYEAQQDKSGLPNDRFSAERPEGSISTLTIQRTEQRDSAMYRCANPRGRPGTGYIGDNQPQHFGDGTRLSIL.

This chain uses TRBV6-6 with TRBJ1-5; no clear D gene. CDR1 MNHNY and CDR2 SVGAGI come from the germline V gene (reference sequence). There are 14 residues in the CDR3. Trimming took off 2 bases at V and 2 bases at J, with 7 bases between the two ends. CDR3 bases: TGTGCCAGCAGTTACGGGGAGGGCAATCAGCCCCAGCATTTT. Its translation: CASSYGEGNQPQHF.

The chain joins TRBV9 to TRBJ2-2; 12 nucleotides agree with TRBD2. This CDR3 is 15 amino acids long. Germline CDR1 and CDR2: SGDLS and YYNGEE. J lost 4 bases, V lost 3 bases, and 1 base had no gene match. The CDR3 sequence is CASSAGLAGTGELFF. The CDR3 coding sequence is TGTGCCAGCAGCGCGGGACTAGCGGGCACCGGGGAGCTGTTTTTT. The complete variable domain, with remaining parts taken from reference TRBV9 and TRBJ2-2, reads DSGVTQTPKHLITATGQRVTLRCSPRSGDLSVYWYQQSLDQGLQFLIQYYNGEERAKGNILERFSAQQFPDLHSELNLSSLELGDSALYFCASSAGLAGTGELFFGEGSRLTVL.

DNA for the CDR3: TGTGCCAGTAGTATAGGAGGCCGAGGGAGAGGGGAGCTGTTTTTT. Translation: CASSIGGRGRGELFF. The chain carries TRBV19 and TRBJ2-2, with D tentatively TRBD2 (5 bases). The ends were cut back, 1 base at V and 8 bases at J, with 14 bases in the middle. The CDR3 covers 15 residues. From germline, CDR1 is LNHDA and CDR2 SQIVND (reference sequence). The whole variable domain, remainder taken from reference TRBV19 and TRBJ2-2, is DGGITQSPKYLFRKEGQNVTLSCEQNLNHDAMYWYRQDPGQGLRLIYYSQIVNDFQKGDIAEGYSVSREKKESFPLTVTSAQKNPTAFYLCASSIGGRGRGELFFGEGSRLTVL.

The rearrangement links TRBV2 to TRBJ2-5, with D possibly matching TRBD1 (5 bases). This CDR3 has 15 residues. CDR1 SNHLY and CDR2 FYNNEI come from the germline V gene. Trimming shortened V by 0 bases and J by 4 bases, and 12 bases separated the two germline ends. The CDR3 loop reads CASSEARQGLETQYF. In DNA form, the CDR3 reads TGTGCCAGCAGTGAAGCTCGGCAGGGATTAGAGACCCAGTACTTC.

The chain employs TRBV5-1 and TRBJ2-1; 10 bases match TRBD2. Per germline, CDR1 SGHRS and CDR2 YFSETQ. J lost 0 bases, V lost 0 bases, and 3 bases had no gene match. CDR3 length: 17 amino acids. The DNA for the CDR3 is TGCGCCAGCAGCTTGGTGGCTAGCGGGAGCTCCTACAATGAGCAGTTCTTC. Translation gives CASSLVASGSSYNEQFF.

This clone came up a few times. The rearrangement links TRBV10-3 to TRBJ1-4; 9 bases are a match to TRBD1. Germline CDR1 is ENHRY and CDR2 is SYGVKD. The junction had 10 bases not matched to a gene; V was cut back by 11 bases and J by 0 bases. CDR3 length: 16 amino acids. Written as DNA, the CDR3 is TGTGCCGTGGGTCGGACAGGGGATGCAACTAATGAAAAACTGTTTTTT. It translates to CAVGRTGDATNEKLFF.

The genes are TRBV2 and TRBJ1-5; 7 positions agree with TRBD1. The junction had 11 bases not matched to a gene; V was cut back by 1 base and J by 2 bases. The CDR3 runs 18 residues. Per germline, CDR1 SNHLY and CDR2 FYNNEI. CDR3 region: CASSEGRTGWGGNQPQHF. CDR3 bases: TGTGCCAGCAGTGAAGGTCGGACAGGATGGGGTGGCAATCAGCCCCAGCATTTT.